A selection of T cell receptor beta chains follows, all from one sample in a study of blood T cell repertoires in COVID-19. Some clones are missing from TCRdb's copy, which holds only in-frame ones; the method was immunoSEQ multiplex PCR. Among roughly 80,000 clones listed, roughly 86% were seen once. What was sequenced was peripheral blood. These receptors were taken from a woman aged 55-69 years with acute or convalescent COVID-19. The CDR3 runs from the conserved cysteine through the conserved F or W. A D gene is named only where the DNA matches it firmly. Not all rows give a size; the values are once, few, many and, for expanded clones, a class.

abundance,v_gene,d_gene,j_gene,CDR3nt,CDR3aa
.,TRBV13,TRBD1,TRBJ2-7,TGTGCCAGCAGCTCAGGACAGGGTTCCTACGAGCAGTACTTC,CASSSGQGSYEQYF
.,TRBV4-1,TRBD2,TRBJ2-7,TGCGCCAGCAGCCAAGTCTTTCTAGCGGGATCCTACGAGCAGTACTTC,CASSQVFLAGSYEQYF
.,TRBV6-5,.,TRBJ2-5,TGTGCCAGCAGGGATTCCGGGAACGACATCGAGACCCAGTACTTC,CASRDSGNDIETQYF
.,TRBV7-8,TRBD1,TRBJ1-1,TGTGCCAGCAGTTGGGACAGCCCGGCTGGCACTGAAGCTTTCTTT,CASSWDSPAGTEAFF
.,TRBV27,.,TRBJ1-2,TGTGCCAGCAGACCCCAGGGGAACTATGGCTACACCTTC,CASRPQGNYGYTF
.,TRBV2,.,TRBJ1-2,TGTGCCAGCAGTGAAGGGCAGGGCTTAGGCTACACCTTC,CASSEGQGLGYTF
.,TRBV4-2,TRBD1,TRBJ1-6,TGTGCCAGCAGCCATGGGCCGGGACAGGAATTTGGAAAGGATAATTCACCCCTCCACTTT,CASSHGPGQEFGKDNSPLHF
.,TRBV5-6,TRBD1,TRBJ1-1,TGTGCCAGCAGCTTGGGACAGGGGATATTGAACACTGAAGCTTTCTTT,CASSLGQGILNTEAFF
.,TRBV7-9,.,TRBJ1-1,TGTGCCAGCAGCTCAGCCAGGGATTTGAACACTGAAGCTTTCTTT,CASSSARDLNTEAFF
.,TRBV4-1,.,TRBJ2-7,TGCGCCAGCAGCCCAGGGCAGAGCTCCTACGAGCAGTACTTC,CASSPGQSSYEQYF
once,TRBV6-4,.,TRBJ2-7,TGTGCCAGCACCATTGGGGGGGCCCTGACTAACGAGCAGTACTTC,CASTIGGALTNEQYF
.,TRBV28,.,TRBJ2-3,TGTGCCAGCAGGGCACAAAGCACAGATACGCAGTATTTT,CASRAQSTDTQYF
.,TRBV28,.,TRBJ1-2,TGTGCCAGCAGCCTCTCGGGGGGGCGACCCTCCTATGGCTACACCTTC,CASSLSGGRPSYGYTF
.,TRBV7-2,TRBD1,TRBJ1-5,TGTGCCAGCAGCCCCGGACAGGCGATCAATCAGCCCCAGCATTTT,CASSPGQAINQPQHF
.,TRBV12-2,.,TRBJ2-5,TGTGCAAGTCGCTTGAGTTCGCCAGCGGGGGAGTACCAAGAGACCCAGTACTTC,CASRLSSPAGEYQETQYF
.,TRBV28,.,TRBJ1-1,TGTGCCAGCAGTTTATTCCAGGGAAACACTGAAGCTTTCTTT,CASSLFQGNTEAFF
.,TRBV7-9,.,TRBJ2-2,TGTGCCAGCAGCTTACAGGGAATGAACACCGGGGAGCTGTTTTTT,CASSLQGMNTGELFF
.,TRBV28,TRBD2,TRBJ2-7,TGTGCCAGCAGTTCCCATGGGGGAGGGGCGACGTCCTACGAGCAGTACTTC,CASSSHGGGATSYEQYF
.,TRBV4-1,.,TRBJ2-7,TGCGCCAGCAGCCAAGGGGGAGGACGAGGGGAGCAGTACTTC,CASSQGGGRGEQYF
.,TRBV15,TRBD2,TRBJ2-1,TGTGCCACCAGCAGACACCCGCGGCAGGAGCAAGTCCAGCGGGGATGGGATGAGCAGTTCTTC,CATSRHPRQEQVQRGWDEQFF
.,TRBV30,.,TRBJ2-1,TGTGCCTGGATCGCGGAGGAACACTACAATGAGCAGTTCTTC,CAWIAEEHYNEQFF
.,TRBV5-1,.,TRBJ2-5,TGCGCCAGCAGCGAGTCCGCTCGAGCAAAAGAGACCCAGTACTTC,CASSESARAKETQYF
.,TRBV10-3,.,TRBJ1-2,TGTGCCAACCGACAGGATAGTAACTATGGCTACACCTTC,CANRQDSNYGYTF
once,TRBV9,.,TRBJ1-3,TGTGCCAGCAGGCCTCTATCTGGAAACACCATATATTTT,CASRPLSGNTIYF
.,TRBV29-1,.,TRBJ1-1,TGCAGCGTTGAACAGAACACTGAAGCTTTCTTT,CSVEQNTEAFF
.,TRBV28,TRBD1,TRBJ1-1,TGTGCCAGCAGTTCCGGACAGGGGGCTTCATCTGAAGCTTTCTTT,CASSSGQGASSEAFF
few,TRBV5-6,TRBD2,TRBJ2-5,TGTGCCAGCAGCTTTGGGAGGGGAGAGACCCAGTACTTC,CASSFGRGETQYF
.,TRBV24-1,TRBD1,TRBJ1-2,TGTGCCACCAGTGACGGACAGGGGGCGAAAGACTACACCTTC,CATSDGQGAKDYTF
.,TRBV5-6,.,TRBJ2-1,TGTGCCAGCAGCTTCTATGCCCGCGCCAATGAGCAGTTCTTC,CASSFYARANEQFF
.,TRBV5-1,TRBD1,TRBJ1-2,TGCGCCAGCAGCGCCCGGGTACGGGCAGGGGGCAGGTATGGCTACACCTTC,CASSARVRAGGRYGYTF
.,TRBV3-1/TRBV3-2,TRBD2,TRBJ2-1,TGTGCCAGCAGCTCTACTAGCGGAGCTTACAATGAGCAGTTCTTC,CASSSTSGAYNEQFF